The rows below give T cell receptor beta chains drawn from one sample of a study of blood T cell repertoires in COVID-19. The table came from immunoSEQ multiplex PCR; TCRdb's copy has only in-frame clones and leaves some out. The table records 300,000 to 350,000 clones, approximately 90% of them present only once. Sequencing was performed on peripheral blood. The receptors here all came from a man aged 25-45 years with COVID-19, enrolled during active disease. The CDR3 runs from the conserved cysteine through the conserved F or W. D genes are given only for firm matches. The size entry is marked missing in some rows and otherwise reads once, few, many or a size class.

J: TRBJ1-5
size: NA
V: TRBV6-5
D: NA
CDR3: CASSYSPGGPQHF
DNA: TGTGCCAGCAGTTACTCACCCGGGGGGCCCCAGCATTTT

J: TRBJ1-3
size: NA
V: TRBV11-2
D: NA
CDR3: CASSSHTRGAGGNTIYF
DNA: TGTGCCAGCAGCTCCCACACCCGGGGAGCGGGGGGAAACACCATATATTTT

J: TRBJ2-7
size: NA
V: TRBV6-5
D: NA
CDR3: CASSYSSFPDEQYF
DNA: TGTGCCAGCAGTTACTCGAGTTTCCCGGACGAGCAGTACTTC

J: TRBJ1-4
size: NA
V: TRBV7-9
D: NA
CDR3: CASSRRLDNEKLFF
DNA: TGTGCCAGCAGCCGCAGACTCGATAATGAAAAACTGTTTTTT

J: TRBJ1-2
size: NA
V: TRBV3-1/TRBV3-2
D: NA
CDR3: CASSQINGYTF
DNA: TGTGCCAGCAGCCAAATCAATGGCTACACCTTC

J: TRBJ2-3
size: NA
V: TRBV4-2
D: TRBD2
CDR3: CASSQDSRRGGRDTQYF
DNA: TGTGCCAGCAGCCAAGATTCGAGGCGGGGGGGCCGAGATACGCAGTATTTT

J: TRBJ2-7
size: NA
V: TRBV5-1
D: NA
CDR3: CASSLTPEQGTYEQYF
DNA: TGCGCCAGCAGCTTGACCCCGGAACAGGGAACCTACGAGCAGTACTTC

J: TRBJ2-1
size: NA
V: TRBV3-1/TRBV3-2
D: TRBD2
CDR3: CASSPWGAGGPHNEQFF
DNA: TGTGCCAGCAGCCCTTGGGGGGCGGGGGGCCCTCACAATGAGCAGTTCTTC

J: TRBJ2-7
size: NA
V: TRBV11-2
D: NA
CDR3: CASSPLQTTYEQYF
DNA: TGTGCCAGCAGCCCCCTCCAGACTACTTACGAGCAGTACTTC

J: TRBJ2-5
size: NA
V: TRBV6-2/TRBV6-3
D: TRBD2
CDR3: CASSRTSGGIKTQYF
DNA: TGTGCCAGCAGTAGGACTAGCGGGGGCATAAAGACCCAGTACTTC

J: TRBJ1-3
size: NA
V: TRBV25-1
D: TRBD1
CDR3: CASSGGDSTSAGNTIYF
DNA: TGTGCCAGCAGTGGCGGGGACAGCACTTCTGCTGGAAACACCATATATTTT

J: TRBJ2-7
size: NA
V: TRBV5-1
D: TRBD2
CDR3: CASSYTPIKGPNQAGEDYEQYF
DNA: TGCGCCAGCAGCTATACGCCCATTAAAGGCCCAAACCAAGCGGGGGAGGACTACGAGCAGTACTTC

J: TRBJ2-7
size: NA
V: TRBV7-9
D: TRBD1
CDR3: CASSTGQGYSYEQYF
DNA: TGTGCCAGCAGCACGGGACAGGGCTACTCCTACGAGCAGTACTTC

J: TRBJ1-2
size: NA
V: TRBV5-1
D: NA
CDR3: CASSLEGGSYGYTF
DNA: TGCGCCAGCAGCTTGGAAGGGGGTTCCTATGGCTACACCTTC

J: TRBJ2-3
size: NA
V: TRBV9
D: TRBD1
CDR3: CASSVWGTGGGDTQYF
DNA: TGTGCCAGCAGCGTATGGGGGACAGGGGGCGGAGATACGCAGTATTTT

J: TRBJ1-5
size: NA
V: TRBV20-1
D: NA
CDR3: CSASSGGAGSNQPQHF
DNA: TGCAGTGCTAGTAGTGGGGGGGCTGGGAGCAATCAGCCCCAGCATTTT

J: TRBJ1-2
size: NA
V: TRBV7-9
D: NA
CDR3: CASSLGGTPADGYTF
DNA: TGTGCCAGCAGCTTAGGCGGGACTCCCGCGGATGGCTACACCTTC

J: TRBJ2-3
size: NA
V: TRBV18
D: TRBD1
CDR3: CASSPTGEDTQYF
DNA: TGTGCCAGCTCACCAACAGGGGAAGATACGCAGTATTTT

J: TRBJ2-7
size: NA
V: TRBV28
D: TRBD1
CDR3: CASSLVKLRTGHYEQYF
DNA: TGTGCCAGCAGTTTAGTAAAGTTGCGGACAGGGCACTACGAGCAGTACTTC

J: TRBJ2-3
size: NA
V: TRBV10-1
D: NA
CDR3: CASSEEGIRKDTQYF
DNA: TGCGCCAGCAGTGAGGAGGGTATTAGGAAAGATACGCAGTATTTT

J: TRBJ1-2
size: few
V: TRBV7-2
D: NA
CDR3: CASSPQGGLNYGYTF
DNA: TGTGCCAGCAGCCCCCAGGGAGGTCTAAACTATGGCTACACCTTC

J: TRBJ1-2
size: NA
V: TRBV5-1
D: TRBD1
CDR3: CASSSRGGYTF
DNA: TGCGCCAGCAGCTCCAGGGGGGGCTACACCTTC

J: TRBJ1-3
size: NA
V: TRBV5-6
D: NA
CDR3: CASSLDNSGNTIYF
DNA: TGTGCCAGCAGCTTGGACAACTCTGGAAACACCATATATTTT

J: TRBJ1-2
size: NA
V: TRBV30
D: NA
CDR3: CAWSVGSGAGGSAVTF
DNA: NA

J: TRBJ2-7
size: NA
V: TRBV7-7
D: NA
CDR3: CASSHSYEQYF
DNA: TGTGCCAGCAGCCATAGCTACGAGCAGTACTTC

J: TRBJ2-5
size: NA
V: TRBV28
D: NA
CDR3: CASSPGGRQETQYF
DNA: TGTGCCAGCAGTCCCGGGGGTCGCCAAGAGACCCAGTACTTC

J: TRBJ2-1
size: NA
V: TRBV3-1/TRBV3-2
D: TRBD2
CDR3: CASSQRLAGVLFF
DNA: TGTGCCAGCAGCCAAAGATTAGCGGGAGTCCTGTTCTTC

J: TRBJ1-1
size: few
V: TRBV10-3
D: NA
CDR3: CAISAGRRLNTEAFF
DNA: TGTGCCATCAGTGCGGGTCGCCGCTTGAACACTGAAGCTTTCTTT

J: TRBJ1-2
size: NA
V: TRBV6-6
D: TRBD1
CDR3: CASSRDSYYGYTF
DNA: TGTGCCAGCAGTCGGGACAGCTACTATGGCTACACCTTC

J: TRBJ2-1
size: NA
V: TRBV30
D: TRBD2
CDR3: CAFLAGGLREQFF
DNA: TGTGCCTTCCTAGCGGGAGGGCTAAGGGAGCAGTTCTTC

J: TRBJ2-1
size: NA
V: TRBV2
D: NA
CDR3: CASRERDEQFF
DNA: TGTGCCAGCAGAGAGCGAGATGAGCAGTTCTTC

J: TRBJ2-3
size: NA
V: TRBV24-1
D: NA
CDR3: CATGGRSAIDHTQYF
DNA: TGTGCCACCGGTGGGAGAAGCGCCATCGATCATACGCAGTATTTT

J: TRBJ1-2
size: NA
V: TRBV6-5
D: NA
CDR3: CASSNNWDGLGTTF
DNA: TGTGCCAGCAGTAATAACTGGGACGGACTAGGGACCACCTTC

J: TRBJ2-1
size: NA
V: TRBV19
D: NA
CDR3: CASSARDSSYNEQFF
DNA: TGTGCCAGTAGTGCGCGGGACAGCTCCTACAATGAGCAGTTCTTC

J: TRBJ2-7
size: NA
V: TRBV29-1
D: TRBD1
CDR3: CSVGTGSLSYEQYF
DNA: TGCAGCGTTGGGACAGGAAGCCTTTCCTACGAGCAGTACTTC